Listed here is a single T cell receptor (beta chain). As yet, its antigen is unknown. The source of the sample is a study of human T cells and chemical hapten exposure. Study-wide findings and caveats: Compared with pre-sensitization or healthy control sets, expanded TCRs clustered more.

Each CDR3 protein gets one entry after TCRdb re-called the RACE reads with MiXCR. The sample has approximately 87,000 distinct CDR3 sequences, roughly 10% seen once; the top ten hold about 3%. V lost 8 bases to trimming and J lost 2 bases, with 12 bases between them. Germline V gene lookup returns CDR1 SNHLY and CDR2 FYNNEI. This CDR3 has 14 amino acids. The time point is: patch test 2, 6 weeks after DPC sensitization. The sample's treatment: therapeutic diphenylcyclopropenone sensitization with weekly scalp DPC. The source material was whole blood, sampled in connection with sensitization to the hapten diphenylcyclopropenone (DPC). The receptor was isolated from a woman between 35 and 50 years old with alopecia areata. Some clones in this sample may be carry-over from other donors' samples. The chain is built from TRBV2 and TRBJ2-2; D assignment may be TRBD1 or TRBD2 (5 bases each). The CDR3 sequence is CASGGGGNTGELFF. As DNA, the CDR3 is TGTGCCAGCGGCGGTGGGGGAAACACCGGGGAGCTGTTTTTT.